The 16 T cell receptor beta chains below all came from one sample that was sequenced in a study of blood T cell repertoires in COVID-19. Profiling relied on immunoSEQ multiplex PCR, and the TCRdb table lists in-frame clones only, not all of them. Here the sample spans just under 60,000 clones, more than 85% being singletons. Material: peripheral blood. These receptors all come from a human donor with active COVID-19. The donor label of this sample is uncertain.

The genes are TRBV7-2 and TRBJ1-1, with D perhaps matching TRBD1 (6 bases). Trimming stripped 4 bases from V and 1 base from J, with 13 bases between. Germline CDR1 SGHTA, CDR2 FQGNSA. CDR3 length equals 15 residues. The CDR3 region is CASSSAPGENTEAFF. The CDR3 DNA reads TGTGCCAGCAGCTCAGCCCCAGGGGAGAACACTGAAGCTTTCTTT.

This chain connects TRBV24-1 to TRBJ1-1; the match to TRBD1 covers 9 bases. CDR1 and CDR2 (germline): KGHDR, SFDVKD. This CDR3 is 13 amino acids long. The V and J ends lost 7 bases and 4 bases, in that order; junction bases with no gene match: 3. In DNA form, the CDR3 reads TGTGCCACCAGAAAGACAGGGGGCACTGAAGCTTTCTTT. Its translation: CATRKTGGTEAFF.

The chain combines TRBV3-1 (or the pseudogene TRBV3-2) with TRBJ2-1, with 10 bases matching TRBD1. From germline, CDR1 is LGHDT and CDR2 YNNKEL (reference sequence). The CDR3 length is 15 residues. Losses at the gene ends were 3 bases for V and 8 bases for J; bases not matched to a gene: 7. The CDR3 DNA reads as TGTGCCAGCAGCCACGACAGGGGGCGTTTGGATGAGCAGTTCTTC. Residues: CASSHDRGRLDEQFF.

This clone was counted only a few times. The chain combines TRBV10-1 with TRBJ2-1, with D perhaps matching TRBD2 (7 bases). V dropped 2 bases and J dropped 7 bases, with 15 bases sitting between them. CDR3 size: 15 residues. The germline gives CDR1 WNHNN, CDR2 SYGVQD (reference sequence). CDR3 sequence: CASSEAGGGINEQFF. The DNA for the CDR3 is TGCGCCAGCAGTGAGGCTGGCGGGGGCATTAATGAGCAGTTCTTC.

On this clone itself: The sample contains more than one DNA sequence encoding this CDR3. The chain joins TRBV7-9 to TRBJ1-4, with D maybe TRBD1 (6 bases). The CDR3 covers 14 residues. With 2 bases removed from V and 5 bases from J, the gap between germline ends came to 9 bases. CDR1 and CDR2 from the germline V gene are SEHNR and FQNEAQ (reference sequence). The CDR3 loop reads CASSLRQGNEKLFF. DNA for the CDR3: TGTGCCAGCAGCTTAAGGCAGGGGAATGAAAAACTGTTTTTT.

The chain has TRBV18 and TRBJ1-5; D is uncertain. The CDR3 spans 13 residues. V was clipped by 3 bases and J by 3 bases, with 6 bases between them. Germline V CDR1 and CDR2: KGHSH, LQKENI. The CDR3 region has the DNA TGTGCCAGCTCACCCGGGTCCAATCAGCCCCAGCATTTT. Protein sequence: CASSPGSNQPQHF. Together with reference TRBV18 and TRBJ1-5, the CDR3 gives the full variable domain: NAGVMQNPRHLVRRRGQEARLRCSPMKGHSHVYWYRQLPEEGLKFMVYLQKENIIDESGMPKERFSAEFPKEGPSILRIQQVVRGDSAAYFCASSPGSNQPQHFGDGTRLSIL.

V and J are TRBV4-2 and TRBJ2-7, with a possible D match to TRBD1 (5 bases). Trimming cost V 3 bases and J 12 bases, with 15 bases left between them. The CDR3 length is 12 residues. Germline V lookup: CDR1 LGHNA, CDR2 YNFKEQ. CDR3 in DNA: TGTGCCAGCAGCCAGACAGCACAGGTCTTGTACTTC. This translates into CASSQTAQVLYF.

In its sample, this clone was seen a few times. At one end the junction does not follow the germline gene, possibly because of a read error. The genes are TRBV7-7 and TRBJ2-5; 7 bases line up with TRBD2. The CDR3 totals 15 residues. The germline V gene encodes CDR1 SSHAT and CDR2 FNYEAQ (reference sequence). The CDR3 sequence is CASSPKTSPKETQYF. As DNA, the CDR3 is TGTGCTAGCAGCCCAAAGACTAGCCCCAAAGAGACCCAGTACTTC.

The CDR3 nucleotides are TGTGCCAGCACCAGACCTTCGGTGCGGGGGAGCACAGATACGCAGTATTTT. This encodes CASTRPSVRGSTDTQYF. The genes are TRBV5-8 and TRBJ2-3; 7 nucleotides agree with TRBD2. The V segment lost 6 bases and the J segment 0 bases; nucleotides outside the gene matches: 13. The length of the CDR3 is 17 residues. The germline CDR1 and CDR2 sequences are SGHTS and YDEGEE.

This chain connects TRBV9 to TRBJ2-3, with TRBD2 matching 7 bases. The CDR3 is 15 residues long. Germline lookup yields CDR1 SGDLS and CDR2 YYNGEE. V was clipped by 4 bases and J by 2 bases; unmatched bases: 7. The CDR3 DNA reads as TGTGCCAGCAGCCCGAAGCGGGAACCCACAGATACGCAGTATTTT. Translating gives CASSPKREPTDTQYF.

The rearrangement uses TRBV3-1 (or the pseudogene TRBV3-2) and TRBJ2-3; TRBD2 agrees at 8 bases. V was pared by 5 bases and J by 4 bases, with 8 bases of the junction left unmatched. Germline V CDR1 and CDR2: LGHDT, YNNKEL (reference sequence). There are 15 residues in the CDR3. The CDR3: CASSTSGSGSDTQYF. CDR3 in DNA: TGTGCCAGCAGCACCAGCGGGAGCGGGTCAGATACGCAGTATTTT.

The chain is built from TRBV4-3 and TRBJ1-2; 7 bases agree with TRBD1. Unmatched junction bases numbered 9, after V lost 4 bases and J lost 7 bases. Germline CDR1 reads LGHNA; CDR2 reads YSLEER. This CDR3 has 14 residues. The CDR3 loop is CASSLEGGTGGYTF. DNA for the CDR3: TGCGCCAGCAGCCTCGAAGGGGGCACGGGTGGCTACACCTTC.

The chain employs TRBV11-3 and TRBJ2-1; TRBD1 agrees at 9 bases. Germline loops: CDR1 SGHNT, CDR2 YENEEA. J lost 7 bases, V lost 1 base, and 8 bases had no gene match. The CDR3 contains 16 residues. CDR3 residues: CASSLGLGQGRNEQFF. As DNA, the CDR3 is TGTGCCAGCAGCTTAGGATTGGGACAGGGAAGAAATGAGCAGTTCTTC.

The genes are TRBV3-1 (or the pseudogene TRBV3-2) and TRBJ1-1; 8 bases line up with TRBD1. The V segment lost 1 base and the J segment 6 bases; nucleotides outside the gene matches: 4. Germline V lookup: CDR1 LGHDT, CDR2 YNNKEL (reference sequence). CDR3 length equals 14 residues. The CDR3 region is CASSQGTGRSEAFF. The CDR3 nucleotides are TGTGCCAGCAGCCAAGGGACAGGGCGTTCTGAAGCTTTCTTT.

The J gene is TRBJ1-5, the V gene TRBV19; the match to TRBD1 covers 7 bases. Per the germline V gene, CDR1 is LNHDA and CDR2 is SQIVND (reference sequence). V shed 7 bases and J 0 bases; nucleotides not matched to a gene: 15. This CDR3 contains 18 residues. CDR3 protein: CASNHPPGTALSNQPQHF. CDR3 in DNA: TGTGCCAGTAATCACCCTCCAGGGACAGCCCTTAGCAATCAGCCCCAGCATTTT.

This chain links TRBV28 with TRBJ1-3; no clear D. With 4 bases removed from V and 2 bases from J, the gap between germline ends came to 3 bases. Germline CDR1 and CDR2: MDHEN and SYDVKM. The CDR3 extends over 12 amino acids. The CDR3 region is CASSSAGNTIYF. The CDR3 DNA is TGTGCCAGCAGTTCTGCTGGAAACACCATATATTTT.